These T cell receptor beta chains were read from a single sample in a study of cytomegalovirus exposure and HLA in healthy donors. Here immunoSEQ multiplex PCR was the method, and the copy in TCRdb shows in-frame clones only, minus some. The sample holds 150,000 to 200,000 clones; about 80% are singletons and the top ten take around 1.5%. The sample taken for sequencing was PBMCs. These receptors came from a man in his forties in good health and CMV-seronegative. Each CDR3 is given with its conserved first and last residue. A D gene is named only where the DNA matches it firmly. The size field is filled for only some rows; it gives once, few, many or a size class.

J gene: TRBJ2-2; V gene: TRBV27; D gene: TRBD1; clone size: .; CDR3 DNA: TGTGCCAGCAGCCCTCCGGGACAGGTATCCGGGGAGCTGTTTTTT; CDR3 protein: CASSPPGQVSGELFF
J gene: TRBJ1-2; V gene: TRBV9; D gene: TRBD1; clone size: once; CDR3 DNA: TGTGCCAGCAGCGTGGGGACAGCCTCCACCTATGGCTACACCTTC; CDR3 protein: CASSVGTASTYGYTF
J gene: TRBJ1-1; V gene: TRBV6-5; D gene: TRBD1; clone size: few; CDR3 DNA: TGTGCCAGCAGTTACTCTGGACAGGGTCGGACTGAAGCTTTCTTT; CDR3 protein: CASSYSGQGRTEAFF
J gene: TRBJ1-2; V gene: TRBV5-5; D gene: .; clone size: .; CDR3 DNA: TGTGCCAGCAGCTTGGCCCAAGCGGGTCCCTATGGCTACACCTTC; CDR3 protein: CASSLAQAGPYGYTF
J gene: TRBJ1-2; V gene: TRBV12-5; D gene: TRBD1; clone size: .; CDR3 DNA: TGTGCTATATATCGGGACAGGAAGAATGGCTACACCTTC; CDR3 protein: CAIYRDRKNGYTF
J gene: TRBJ2-3; V gene: TRBV15; D gene: .; clone size: .; CDR3 DNA: TGTGCCACCAGCAGAGACGGGGCAGATACGCAGTATTTT; CDR3 protein: CATSRDGADTQYF
J gene: TRBJ2-4; V gene: TRBV19; D gene: .; clone size: .; CDR3 DNA: TGTGCCAGTAGTCCCGGGGGCGGGAGCGGGACCAAAAACAGTCAGTACTTC; CDR3 protein: CASSPGGGSGTKNSQYF
J gene: TRBJ2-7; V gene: TRBV27; D gene: .; clone size: .; CDR3 DNA: TGTGCCAGCAGTTTACTGGGAGAGAACGAGCAGTACTTC; CDR3 protein: CASSLLGENEQYF
J gene: TRBJ2-1; V gene: TRBV5-1; D gene: .; clone size: .; CDR3 DNA: TGCGCCAGCAGCTTGGATAGGGGGGCGGCGGGAGTCGATGAGCAGTTCTTC; CDR3 protein: CASSLDRGAAGVDEQFF
J gene: TRBJ2-5; V gene: TRBV20-1; D gene: .; clone size: .; CDR3 DNA: TGCAGTGCTATCCTTCAAGAGACCCAGTACTTC; CDR3 protein: CSAILQETQYF
J gene: TRBJ2-5; V gene: TRBV7-2; D gene: .; clone size: .; CDR3 DNA: TGTGCCAGCAGCTTATACCGGGAGACCCAGTACTTC; CDR3 protein: CASSLYRETQYF
J gene: TRBJ2-2; V gene: TRBV27; D gene: .; clone size: few; CDR3 DNA: TGTGCCAGCAGTTTATACAGGGATAACACCGGGGAGCTGTTTTTT; CDR3 protein: CASSLYRDNTGELFF
J gene: TRBJ2-3; V gene: TRBV15; D gene: .; clone size: .; CDR3 DNA: TGTGCCACCAGCAGAGACCCCAGCGGAGTCGCAGATACGCAGTATTTT; CDR3 protein: CATSRDPSGVADTQYF
J gene: TRBJ1-2; V gene: TRBV7-3; D gene: TRBD1; clone size: .; CDR3 DNA: TGTGCCAGCAGCTTATCGGGGGACAGGGGAAATAGTGGCTACACCTTC; CDR3 protein: CASSLSGDRGNSGYTF
J gene: TRBJ1-4; V gene: TRBV5-6; D gene: TRBD1; clone size: .; CDR3 DNA: TGTGCCAGCAGCCGACAGGGCAAGATTAATGAAAAACTGTTTTTT; CDR3 protein: CASSRQGKINEKLFF
J gene: TRBJ1-1; V gene: TRBV6-5; D gene: .; clone size: .; CDR3 DNA: TGTGCCAGCAGCGAGACAGGTATGAACACTGAAGCTTTCTTT; CDR3 protein: CASSETGMNTEAFF
J gene: TRBJ2-1; V gene: TRBV7-2; D gene: TRBD2; clone size: .; CDR3 DNA: TGTGCCAGCAGCTTACAGCGCGGGAGGGCCGGTGAGCAGTTCTTC; CDR3 protein: CASSLQRGRAGEQFF
J gene: TRBJ1-4; V gene: TRBV5-1; D gene: TRBD1; clone size: .; CDR3 DNA: TGCGCCAGCAGCTCGACAGGGAATGCTGAAAAACTGTTTTTT; CDR3 protein: CASSSTGNAEKLFF
J gene: TRBJ2-3; V gene: TRBV7-3; D gene: .; clone size: .; CDR3 DNA: TGTGCCAGCAGTTCCATCGATGGAGGGAGCACAGATACGCAGTATTTT; CDR3 protein: CASSSIDGGSTDTQYF
J gene: TRBJ2-7; V gene: TRBV9; D gene: TRBD2; clone size: .; CDR3 DNA: TGTGCCAGCAGCGTAGGGCTAGCGGCGATCTACGAGCAGCACTTC; CDR3 protein: CASSVGLAAIYEQHF
J gene: TRBJ2-7; V gene: TRBV7-2; D gene: .; clone size: .; CDR3 DNA: TGTGCCAGCAGCTTAGGGCGACATTCTCGGGAGCAGTACTTC; CDR3 protein: CASSLGRHSREQYF
J gene: TRBJ2-1; V gene: TRBV11-3; D gene: .; clone size: .; CDR3 DNA: TGTGCCAGCAGCTTAGGGTACGGAGGGAACAATGAGCAGTTCTTC; CDR3 protein: CASSLGYGGNNEQFF
J gene: TRBJ1-1; V gene: TRBV5-8; D gene: TRBD1; clone size: .; CDR3 DNA: TGTGCCAGCAGCTTGTTCGGCAGGGGGCCCTCGGGGTCTGAAGCTTTCTTT; CDR3 protein: CASSLFGRGPSGSEAFF
J gene: TRBJ1-1; V gene: TRBV5-4; D gene: TRBD1; clone size: .; CDR3 DNA: TGTGCCAGCAGCTCCTGGACAGGGGGAACGGACACTGAAGCTTTCTTT; CDR3 protein: CASSSWTGGTDTEAFF
J gene: TRBJ2-1; V gene: TRBV28; D gene: TRBD2; clone size: .; CDR3 DNA: TGTGCCAGCAGTTTAATACCCCGGACTAGCGGGAGGCACTCCTACAATGAGCAGTTCTTC; CDR3 protein: CASSLIPRTSGRHSYNEQFF
J gene: TRBJ1-2; V gene: TRBV14; D gene: .; clone size: .; CDR3 DNA: TGTGCCAGCAGCCAAGCCCACACGATTAACTATGGCTACACCTTC; CDR3 protein: CASSQAHTINYGYTF
J gene: TRBJ1-1; V gene: TRBV14; D gene: TRBD1; clone size: once; CDR3 DNA: TGTGCCAGCAGCCCGGGACAGGGGGCGGACACTGAAGCTTTCTTT; CDR3 protein: CASSPGQGADTEAFF
J gene: TRBJ1-5; V gene: TRBV7-2; D gene: .; clone size: .; CDR3 DNA: TGTGCCAGCAGCTTAGCCAGGGGACAGCCCCAGCATTTT; CDR3 protein: CASSLARGQPQHF
J gene: TRBJ1-5; V gene: TRBV10-1; D gene: TRBD1; clone size: .; CDR3 DNA: TGCGCCAGCAGTGAGTCGACCCGGACAGGGGGGTGTCAGCCCCAGCATTTT; CDR3 protein: CASSESTRTGGCQPQHF
J gene: TRBJ1-1; V gene: TRBV19; D gene: .; clone size: .; CDR3 DNA: TGTGCCAGTAGTGGGTCCGCGGGGAACACTGAAGCTTTCTTT; CDR3 protein: CASSGSAGNTEAFF
J gene: TRBJ1-1; V gene: TRBV4-1; D gene: .; clone size: .; CDR3 DNA: TGCGCCAGCAGCCCCCCCGGGCCGGGGTCCACTGAAGCTTTCTTT; CDR3 protein: CASSPPGPGSTEAFF
J gene: TRBJ2-2; V gene: TRBV7-3; D gene: .; clone size: .; CDR3 DNA: TGTGCCAGCAGCTTAACTGCGGCGAACACCGGGGAGCTGTTTTTT; CDR3 protein: CASSLTAANTGELFF
J gene: TRBJ1-2; V gene: TRBV5-1; D gene: .; clone size: .; CDR3 DNA: TGCGCCAGCAGCCCCGGGGGGGGGAACTATGGCTACACCTTC; CDR3 protein: CASSPGGGNYGYTF
J gene: TRBJ1-2; V gene: TRBV7-3; D gene: .; clone size: .; CDR3 DNA: TGTGCCAGCAGCTTAGGGCCAGACACCTATGGCTACACCTTC; CDR3 protein: CASSLGPDTYGYTF
J gene: TRBJ2-3; V gene: TRBV11-3; D gene: .; clone size: .; CDR3 DNA: TGTGCCAGCAGCTTAGAGAGGACAGATACGCAGTATTTT; CDR3 protein: CASSLERTDTQYF
J gene: TRBJ1-3; V gene: TRBV30; D gene: .; clone size: .; CDR3 DNA: TGTGCCTGGAGTGTAGGGGGCTCTGGAAACACCATATATTTT; CDR3 protein: CAWSVGGSGNTIYF
J gene: TRBJ2-1; V gene: TRBV21-1; D gene: .; clone size: .; CDR3 DNA: TGTGCCAGCAGCAAGGGCGGGGGGAATGAGCAGTTCTTC; CDR3 protein: CASSKGGGNEQFF
J gene: TRBJ1-1; V gene: TRBV4-1; D gene: .; clone size: .; CDR3 DNA: TGCGCCAGCAGCCAAGTGACGGCGGGGGACACTGAAGCTTTCTTT; CDR3 protein: CASSQVTAGDTEAFF
J gene: TRBJ2-5; V gene: TRBV7-6; D gene: .; clone size: few; CDR3 DNA: TGTGCCAGCAGCCTCACACATCAAGAGACCCAGTACTTC; CDR3 protein: CASSLTHQETQYF
J gene: TRBJ2-7; V gene: TRBV2; D gene: TRBD2; clone size: .; CDR3 DNA: TGTGCCAGCAGTGAATGGCGACTAGCGGGAGGCGACGAGCAGTACTTC; CDR3 protein: CASSEWRLAGGDEQYF
J gene: TRBJ1-1; V gene: TRBV27; D gene: TRBD1; clone size: few; CDR3 DNA: TGTGCCAGCAGTTTGTTCGGACAGGCGAACACTGAAGCTTTCTTT; CDR3 protein: CASSLFGQANTEAFF
J gene: TRBJ2-7; V gene: TRBV30; D gene: .; clone size: few; CDR3 DNA: TGTGCCTGGAGTTCCGGTCAGGGCGACTACGAGCAGTACTTC; CDR3 protein: CAWSSGQGDYEQYF
J gene: TRBJ1-1; V gene: TRBV10-3; D gene: .; clone size: .; CDR3 DNA: TGTGCCATCCAGAAAGCTTTCTTT; CDR3 protein: CAIQKAFF
J gene: TRBJ2-7; V gene: TRBV28; D gene: .; clone size: .; CDR3 DNA: TGTGCCAGCGGACAGAACTACGAGCAGTACTTC; CDR3 protein: CASGQNYEQYF
J gene: TRBJ2-2; V gene: TRBV18; D gene: .; clone size: .; CDR3 DNA: TGTGCCAGCTCACCGCGGACAGGGGAGCTGTTTTTT; CDR3 protein: CASSPRTGELFF
J gene: TRBJ2-5; V gene: TRBV25-1; D gene: TRBD1; clone size: .; CDR3 DNA: TGTGCCAGCAGTGAGCAGACAGGGCTGGAGACCCAGTACTTC; CDR3 protein: CASSEQTGLETQYF
J gene: TRBJ2-1; V gene: TRBV20-1; D gene: .; clone size: .; CDR3 DNA: TGCAGTGCTTCGCCTGAGCCTGAGCAGTTCTTC; CDR3 protein: CSASPEPEQFF
J gene: TRBJ2-3; V gene: TRBV27; D gene: TRBD2; clone size: .; CDR3 DNA: TGTGCCAGCAGTTTAAGCGGGAATGGAGATACGCAGTATTTT; CDR3 protein: CASSLSGNGDTQYF
J gene: TRBJ1-1; V gene: TRBV11-2; D gene: .; clone size: .; CDR3 DNA: TGTGCCAGCAGCCCCCCAGGGGTCGGTGAAGCTTTCTTT; CDR3 protein: CASSPPGVGEAFF
J gene: TRBJ2-7; V gene: TRBV5-4; D gene: TRBD2; clone size: .; CDR3 DNA: TGTGCCAGCAGCTTCAACGCGGGAGGACTCGCCGAGCAGTACTTC; CDR3 protein: CASSFNAGGLAEQYF
J gene: TRBJ2-2; V gene: TRBV7-7; D gene: .; clone size: .; CDR3 DNA: TGTGCCAGCAGCTTAGTCGACACTGGGGAGCTGTTTTTT; CDR3 protein: CASSLVDTGELFF
J gene: TRBJ2-1; V gene: TRBV7-9; D gene: .; clone size: .; CDR3 DNA: TGTGCCAGCAGCTTTGTGGAGACCAATGAGCAGTTCTTC; CDR3 protein: CASSFVETNEQFF
J gene: TRBJ2-6; V gene: TRBV11-3; D gene: .; clone size: once; CDR3 DNA: TGTGCCAGCAGCTTAGGACGTACCTCTGGGGCCAACGGCCTGACTTTC; CDR3 protein: CASSLGRTSGANGLTF